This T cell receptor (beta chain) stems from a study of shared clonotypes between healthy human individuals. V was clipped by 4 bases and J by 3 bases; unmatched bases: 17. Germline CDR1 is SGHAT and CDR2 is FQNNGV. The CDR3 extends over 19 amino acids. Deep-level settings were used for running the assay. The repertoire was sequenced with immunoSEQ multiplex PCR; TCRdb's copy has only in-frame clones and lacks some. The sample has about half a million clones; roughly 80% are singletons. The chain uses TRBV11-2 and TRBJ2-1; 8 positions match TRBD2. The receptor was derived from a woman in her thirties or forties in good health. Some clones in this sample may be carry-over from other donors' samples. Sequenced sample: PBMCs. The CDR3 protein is CASSSRGGRTVIGYNEQFF. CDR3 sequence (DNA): TGTGCCAGCAGCTCCCGTGGCGGGAGGACGGTAATAGGCTACAATGAGCAGTTCTTC.